The 10 T cell receptor beta chains below all came from one sample that was sequenced in a study of T cell changes during pregnancy in multiple sclerosis. Generated by immunoSEQ multiplex PCR, the TCRdb table keeps only in-frame clones and is missing some. This table holds 45,000 to 55,000 clones, around 90% found once. Material: peripheral blood, obtained in the first trimester of pregnancy. All receptors derive from a female donor with multiple sclerosis, enrolled in a pregnancy study.

This clone was seen a single time. V usage is TRBV18 and J usage is TRBJ2-7; TRBD2 agrees at 9 bases. CDR1 KGHSH and CDR2 LQKENI come from the germline V gene. The CDR3 runs 16 residues. V lost 3 bases to trimming and J lost 5 bases; unmatched junction nucleotides: 11. Here the CDR3 reads CASSPWRGGQGNEQYF. The CDR3 bases are TGTGCCAGCTCACCGTGGCGGGGGGGCCAGGGGAACGAGCAGTACTTC.

The chain links TRBV5-1 to TRBJ2-2; TRBD1 might be the D (6 bases). The ends were cut back, 5 bases at V and 3 bases at J, with 11 bases in the middle. The CDR3 runs 14 residues. Germline loops: CDR1 SGHRS, CDR2 YFSETQ. Here the CDR3 DNA reads TGCGCCAGCAGTACACAGGGTCACACCGGGGAGCTGTTTTTT. Translated: CASSTQGHTGELFF. Full variable domain (rest looked up from reference TRBV5-1 and TRBJ2-2): KAGVTQTPRYLIKTRGQQVTLSCSPISGHRSVSWYQQTPGQGLQFLFEYFSETQRNKGNFPGRFSGRQFSNSRSEMNVSTLELGDSALYLCASSTQGHTGELFFGEGSRLTVL.

This chain connects TRBV2 to TRBJ1-3, with a weak D call TRBD1 (6 bases). Per the germline V gene, CDR1 is SNHLY and CDR2 is FYNNEI. V was clipped by 6 bases and J by 0 bases, with 12 bases between them. The CDR3 runs 15 residues. CDR3 sequence: CASRLDSLSGNTIYF. CDR3 bases: TGTGCCAGCAGACTGGACAGCCTCTCTGGAAACACCATATATTTT.

J is TRBJ1-3 and V is TRBV7-8; perhaps TRBD1 as D (5 bases). The length of the CDR3 is 15 residues. Trimming removed 6 bases at V and 0 bases at J, with 12 bases between. CDR1 is SGHVS, CDR2 FQNEAQ, per germline. For the CDR3, the DNA is TGTGCCAGCAGTTCGGGGGACCACTCTGGAAACACCATATATTTT. This translates into CASSSGDHSGNTIYF.

The rearrangement joins TRBV6-6 to TRBJ2-3; 8 bases agree with TRBD2. Trimming cost V 10 bases and J 3 bases; bases outside gene matches: 12. The germline CDR1 and CDR2 sequences are MNHNY and SVGAGI (reference sequence). The CDR3 is 15 residues long. The CDR3 nucleotides read TGTGCCACCTCCTCGGTCGGGGGGGGGACAGATACGCAGTATTTT. Amino acids: CATSSVGGGTDTQYF.

This clone was counted a single time. The chain combines TRBV7-9 with TRBJ2-1; 9 bases are a match to TRBD2. Trimming removed 2 bases from V and 4 bases from J; junction bases left unmatched: 6. The CDR3 length is 16 residues. Looked up from germline, CDR1 is SEHNR and CDR2 is FQNEAQ (reference sequence). CDR3 bases: TGTGCCAGCAGCTTAAGCCTAGCGGGGATGTACAATGAGCAGTTCTTC. Protein product: CASSLSLAGMYNEQFF.

In its sample, this clone was seen once. V gene TRBV7-2 combines with J gene TRBJ1-2; maybe TRBD1 (6 bases). V lost 2 bases, J lost 5 bases, and 12 bases lay in between. Per the germline V gene, CDR1 is SGHTA and CDR2 is FQGNSA. The length of the CDR3 is 14 residues. The CDR3 loop reads CASSLQGGGYGYTF. The CDR3 DNA reads TGTGCCAGCAGCTTACAGGGAGGGGGTTATGGCTACACCTTC. Full variable domain (remainder filled in from reference TRBV7-2 and TRBJ1-2): GAGVSQSPSNKVTEKGKDVELRCDPISGHTALYWYRQSLGQGLEFLIYFQGNSAPDKSGLPSDRFSAERTGGSVSTLTIQRTQQEDSAVYLCASSLQGGGYGYTFGSGTRLTVV.

The chain couples TRBV4-1 to TRBJ2-5; 7 bases fit TRBD1. CDR1 and CDR2 from the germline V gene are MGHRA and YSYEKL. The trim removed 1 base at V and 4 bases at J, leaving 12 bases unmatched. The CDR3 covers 17 residues. The chain's CDR3 is CASSQAARTGEGETQYF. CDR3 sequence (DNA): TGCGCCAGCAGCCAAGCCGCGCGGACAGGAGAAGGAGAGACCCAGTACTTC.

This clone was seen only once. This chain connects TRBV6-5 to TRBJ2-7, with 7 bases lining up with TRBD1. The CDR3 is 13 residues long. CDR1 and CDR2 (germline): MNHEY, SVGAGI. Trimming removed 6 bases from V and 3 bases from J; junction bases left unmatched: 5. The CDR3 loop is CASRPGTVYEQYF. The DNA of the CDR3 is TGTGCCAGCAGGCCCGGGACAGTCTACGAGCAGTACTTC.

The V call is TRBV5-1, the J call TRBJ2-1; 8 nucleotides line up with TRBD1. The CDR3 is 16 amino acids. V shed 4 bases, J shed 10 bases, and the junction held 16 bases outside the gene matches. The V gene's germline CDR1 is SGHRS and CDR2 YFSETQ. CDR3 bases: TGCGCCAGCAGCGCAACCGGGACAGGCTGGGGAGAGGAGCAGTTCTTC. The encoded protein is CASSATGTGWGEEQFF.